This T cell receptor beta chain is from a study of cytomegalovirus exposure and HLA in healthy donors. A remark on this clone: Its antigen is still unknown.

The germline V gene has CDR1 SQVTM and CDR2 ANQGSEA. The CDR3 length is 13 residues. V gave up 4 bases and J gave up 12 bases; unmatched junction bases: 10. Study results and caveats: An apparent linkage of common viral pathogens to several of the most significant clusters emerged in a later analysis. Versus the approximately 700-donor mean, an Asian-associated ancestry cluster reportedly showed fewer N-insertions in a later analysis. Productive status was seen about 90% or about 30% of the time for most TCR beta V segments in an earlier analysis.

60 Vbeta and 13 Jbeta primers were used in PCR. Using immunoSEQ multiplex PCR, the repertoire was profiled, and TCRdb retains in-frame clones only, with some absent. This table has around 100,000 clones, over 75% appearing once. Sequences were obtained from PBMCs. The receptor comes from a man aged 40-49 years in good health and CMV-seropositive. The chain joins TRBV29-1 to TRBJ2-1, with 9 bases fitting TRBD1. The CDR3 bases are TGCAGCGTTGCAGAGGACAGGGGTAGTAGGCAGTTCTTC. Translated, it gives CSVAEDRGSRQFF.